Each of the 12 T cell receptor beta chains below was sequenced from the same sample in a study of vaccination effects on CD4 cells after COVID-19. Peptide-pool stimulation followed by sequencing identified expanded antigen-specific CD4+ clonotypes in the ViraFEST assay. After less than 11 days in culture, the CD4+ T cells were isolated. Vaccinated participants had no history of SARS-CoV-2 infection and tested negative for nucleocapsid antibodies. Antigens for these TCRs are unknown. This table comes from immunoSEQ multiplex PCR, and its TCRdb copy is limited to in-frame clones, with some not included. The sample contains about 73,000 clones, about four fifths of which appear only once. This sample comprised CD4+ T cells from PBMCs cultured with HCoV-NL63 spike peptides, obtained before COVID-19 vaccination. These receptors originate from a human donor who received a COVID-19 vaccine.

V is TRBV5-1 and J is TRBJ2-1; 14 positions match TRBD2. With V trimmed by 0 bases and J by 7 bases, 6 bases remained unmatched. This CDR3 is 17 amino acids long. From germline, CDR1 is SGHRS and CDR2 YFSETQ. The CDR3 here is CASSLGLAGGPRNEQFF. The CDR3 nucleotides are TGCGCCAGCAGCTTGGGACTAGCGGGGGGGCCCAGGAATGAGCAGTTCTTC.

The gene calls are TRBV30 and TRBJ1-6; D unclear. CDR1 is GTSNPN and CDR2 is SVGIG in the germline V gene (reference sequence). The CDR3 consists of 14 residues. Here the CDR3 reads CAGTEVSVDSPLHF. The CDR3 DNA reads as TGTGCTGGAACGGAGGTGAGCGTCGATTCACCCCTCCACTTT.

This rearrangement joins TRBV6-6 to TRBJ2-5, with D tentatively TRBD1 (8 bases). V was shortened by 6 bases and J by 4 bases, with 15 bases between the two germline ends. Germline V lookup: CDR1 MNHNY, CDR2 SVGAGI (reference sequence). The CDR3 spans 14 residues. The DNA of the CDR3 is TGTGCCAGCAGACGACAGGGGAGGGGAGAGACCCAGTACTTC. Protein: CASRRQGRGETQYF.

This chain's CDR3 is CATSDSARDNQPQHF. The CDR3 DNA sequence: TGTGCCACCAGTGATTCCGCACGGGACAATCAGCCCCAGCATTTT. The J gene is TRBJ1-5, the V gene TRBV24-1; no clear D gene. V was trimmed by 2 bases and J by 3 bases, leaving 10 bases between them. Germline CDR1 reads KGHDR; CDR2 reads SFDVKD. CDR3 size: 15 residues.

V is TRBV7-2 and J is TRBJ1-2; 9 nucleotides match TRBD1. In germline, CDR1 is SGHTA, CDR2 FQGNSA. The CDR3 consists of 15 residues. V was clipped by 2 bases and J by 4 bases; unmatched bases: 5. The CDR3 nucleotides read TGTGCCAGCAGCTTACCGGGACAGGGAATCTATGGCTACACCTTC. This codes for CASSLPGQGIYGYTF.

The chain links TRBV24-1 to TRBJ1-2; D is unclear. Germline CDR1 and CDR2: KGHDR and SFDVKD. V was shortened by 2 bases and J by 5 bases, with 11 bases between the two germline ends. This CDR3 comprises 14 residues. The DNA of the CDR3 is TGTGCCACCAGTGATTCAAGGACCGGGTATGGCTACACCTTC. Amino acid sequence: CATSDSRTGYGYTF.

J is TRBJ1-3 and V is TRBV20-1, with D perhaps matching TRBD1 (6 bases). The CDR3 length is 16 residues. Germline loops: CDR1 DFQATT, CDR2 SNEGSKA (reference sequence). The V end lost 3 bases, the J end lost 4 bases, and 19 bases lay between the germline ends. CDR3 nucleotide sequence: TGCAGTGCTAGTGTGCCGGGACACGGTACGGGAAACACCATATATTTT. Its protein product is CSASVPGHGTGNTIYF.

V usage is TRBV24-1 and J usage is TRBJ1-2; no reliable D call. CDR3 length: 14 residues. V was shortened by 5 bases and J by 8 bases, with 17 bases between the two germline ends. The V gene's germline CDR1 is KGHDR and CDR2 SFDVKD. Here the CDR3 reads CATSAAGPVAGYTF. The CDR3, as DNA: TGTGCCACCAGTGCCGCCGGCCCCGTGGCCGGCTACACCTTC.

The rearrangement joins TRBV28 to TRBJ2-3; 7 bases map to TRBD1. V shed 3 bases and J 2 bases; nucleotides not matched to a gene: 2. The CDR3 is 14 amino acids. Germline V gene sequence: CDR1 MDHEN, CDR2 SYDVKM. CDR3 amino acids: CASSLGTDTDTQYF. The CDR3 DNA sequence: TGTGCCAGCAGTTTGGGGACAGACACAGATACGCAGTATTTT.

The chain combines TRBV6-5 with TRBJ2-2; 15 nucleotides match TRBD2. Trimming removed 10 bases from V and 9 bases from J; junction bases left unmatched: 6. The CDR3 is 14 amino acids. The germline V gene has CDR1 MNHEY and CDR2 SVGAGI. The CDR3 protein is CATSGTSGGWELFF. For the CDR3, the DNA is TGTGCCACCTCCGGGACTAGCGGGGGGTGGGAGCTGTTTTTT.

The rearrangement uses TRBV15 and TRBJ2-7, with D unresolved. Germline CDR1 reads LNHNV; CDR2 reads YYDKDF (reference sequence). The CDR3 totals 15 residues. V was clipped by 0 bases and J by 0 bases, with 9 bases between them. The CDR3 nucleotides are TGTGCCACCAGCAGAGATAACACAGCCTCCTACGAGCAGTACGTC. Its protein product is CATSRDNTASYEQYV.

The rearrangement joins TRBV19 to TRBJ2-1; D call uncertain. The CDR3 has 14 amino acids. Germline-derived CDR1 and CDR2 are LNHDA and SQIVND (reference sequence). Trimming removed 3 bases from V and 3 bases from J, with 9 bases in between. The CDR3 reads CASSITRFYNEQFF. Here the CDR3 DNA reads TGTGCCAGTAGTATTACCAGGTTCTACAATGAGCAGTTCTTC.